This T cell receptor beta chain comes out of a study of spatial heterogeneity in lung cancer. Study at large: Mean representation of each unique TCR and UMI combination in the raw reads exceeded nine occurrences.

In the library, each TCR cDNA molecule bore its own unique molecular identifier. MiXCR, run by TCRdb on the 5' RACE reads, gives a single entry per CDR3 protein. The sample includes fewer than 55,000 distinct CDR3 sequences, roughly 7.6% seen only once; the top ten take about 12%. Trimming removed 1 base at V and 1 base at J, with 11 bases between. The CDR3 is 14 amino acids. Germline-derived CDR1 and CDR2 are SQVTM and ANQGSEA. This clonotype was found many times. Time point in this sample: sample taken at primary tumor resection. Without sorting, whole RNA was sequenced from tumor, nontumor lung or frozen PBMC.

Specimen: PBMCs, collected at surgery. The TCR originated in a female donor with early-stage non-small cell lung cancer. The V and J genes are TRBV29-1 and TRBJ2-7; D may be TRBD2 (5 bases). CDR3: CSVEVPGNSYEQYF. CDR3 nucleotides: TGCAGCGTTGAAGTTCCCGGGAATTCCTACGAGCAGTACTTC.